This T cell receptor beta chain is from a study of T cell responses to AZD1222 COVID-19 vaccine. A word on this clone: Its specificity is not known.

Germline V gene data show CDR1 as LNHDA and CDR2 as SQIVND (reference sequence). Trimming removed 2 bases from V and 2 bases from J, with 9 bases in between. The CDR3 has 14 amino acids. General study results and limits: At study baseline, merely six AZD1222 recipients were seropositive. Repertoire sampling was restricted to post-peak T cell response timepoints.

Sequenced by immunoSEQ multiplex PCR; TCRdb stores in-frame clones only, minus some. This repertoire shows some 120,000 clones, about 90% found once; its top ten account for 7.5% to 8%. The sequence derives from an adult in good health. This chain joins TRBV19 and TRBJ1-2, with D possibly matching TRBD1 (6 bases). The sequencing used peripheral blood, collected on day 0 of AZD1222 vaccination. CDR3 in amino acids: CASSITGPNYGYTF. CDR3 coding DNA: TGTGCCAGTAGTATAACAGGGCCGAACTATGGCTACACCTTC.